The 11 T cell receptor beta chains listed next were all sequenced from one sample in a study of T cell repertoires in cytomegalovirus infection. One entry per CDR3 protein, called by TCRdb with MiXCR from the reads. This table has about 490,000 distinct CDR3 sequences, 26% appearing once. The sequenced sample consisted of PBMCs. These receptors were collected from a human donor in good health (CMV status not recorded). Some clones in this sample may be carry-over from other donors' samples.

The chain has TRBV6-2 or TRBV6-3 and TRBJ2-3; 7 positions agree with TRBD2. The CDR3 runs to 16 residues. Looked up from germline, CDR1 is MNHEY and CDR2 is SVGEGT. With V trimmed by 2 bases and J by 2 bases, 7 bases remained unmatched. The CDR3 sequence is CASSYSPSGYTDTQYF. DNA of the CDR3: TGTGCCAGCAGTTACAGTCCTAGCGGATACACAGATACGCAGTATTTT.

V gene TRBV28 combines with J gene TRBJ2-4; 15 bases are a match to TRBD2. This CDR3 contains 17 residues. The V gene's germline CDR1 is MDHEN and CDR2 SYDVKM. Losses at the gene ends were 3 bases for V and 9 bases for J; bases not matched to a gene: 9. The CDR3 bases are TGTGCCAGCAGTTTGAGAGTGGGACTAGCGGGGGGACGCATTCAGTACTTC. Translating gives CASSLRVGLAGGRIQYF.

Details on this clonotype: Germline is not matched at one junction end, which may reflect a read error. The rearrangement uses TRBV5-3 and TRBJ1-1, with 7 bases aligning to TRBD1. TRBV5-3 is flagged as an ORF with uncertain function. CDR3 length: 15 residues. This CDR3 is CASSLGRRGGTEAFF. Written as DNA, the CDR3 is TGTGCCAGCAGCTTGGGCCGCAGGGGGGGCACTGAAGCTTTCTTT.

This chain uses TRBV5-6 with TRBJ1-2; TRBD1 agrees at 8 bases. The trim removed 1 base at V and 0 bases at J, leaving 8 bases unmatched. The CDR3 is 17 amino acids. The germline CDR1 and CDR2 sequences are SGHDT and YYEEEE. The CDR3 region has the DNA TGTGCCAGCAGCTTGTACGGGACAGGAACAACTAACTATGGCTACACCTTC. Amino acids: CASSLYGTGTTNYGYTF. The variable domain in full, completed from reference TRBV5-6 and TRBJ1-2, reads DAGVTQSPTHLIKTRGQQVTLRCSPKSGHDTVSWYQQALGQGPQFIFQYYEEEERQRGNFPDRFSGHQFPNYSSELNVNALLLGDSALYLCASSLYGTGTTNYGYTFGSGTRLTVV.

This clonotype was observed many times. The chain links TRBV6-5 to TRBJ1-5; D is uncertain. The CDR3 consists of 13 residues. The V and J ends lost 5 bases and 2 bases respectively, with 7 bases between them. Per the germline V gene, CDR1 is MNHEY and CDR2 is SVGAGI. The DNA of the CDR3 is TGTGCCAGCAGTGGGTTCGGCAATCAGCCCCAGCATTTT. Translation gives CASSGFGNQPQHF.

The V gene is TRBV2, the J gene TRBJ2-1; TRBD2 matches 7 bases. The trim removed 3 bases at V and 5 bases at J, leaving 4 bases unmatched. Germline loops: CDR1 SNHLY, CDR2 FYNNEI. This CDR3 is built from 14 residues. Here the CDR3 reads CASSDPGLNNEQFF. The CDR3 DNA is TGTGCCAGCAGTGACCCGGGACTAAACAATGAGCAGTTCTTC.

V usage is TRBV5-1 and J usage is TRBJ2-1, with D maybe TRBD2 (6 bases). CDR3 size: 15 residues. Germline loops: CDR1 SGHRS, CDR2 YFSETQ. The V end lost 2 bases, the J end lost 4 bases, and 13 bases lay between the germline ends. The CDR3 coding sequence is TGCGCCAGCAGCTTTAGCGGAGACACTTACAATGAGCAGTTCTTC. Its translation is CASSFSGDTYNEQFF.

This clonotype was detected only a few times. The J gene is TRBJ2-4, the V gene TRBV11-2; D gene uncertain. The CDR3 loop spans 15 amino acids. Germline loops: CDR1 SGHAT, CDR2 FQNNGV. The V end lost 5 bases, the J end lost 4 bases, and 15 bases lay between the germline ends. The CDR3 protein is CASSILKESKNIQYF. DNA of the CDR3: TGTGCCAGCAGCATCCTAAAGGAGTCGAAAAACATTCAGTACTTC.

The chain recombines TRBV28 with TRBJ1-5; D remains unclear. Germline CDR1 reads MDHEN; CDR2 reads SYDVKM. V lost 3 bases and J 9 bases, leaving 18 bases between the germline ends. This CDR3 is built from 15 residues. The CDR3 nucleotides read TGTGCCAGCAGTTTGGAGGTTGGGCCCACTACGCCCCAGCATTTT. It encodes CASSLEVGPTTPQHF.

This chain links TRBV7-8 with TRBJ2-7; D possibly corresponds to TRBD1 (5 bases). The CDR3 loop spans 15 amino acids. Germline V lookup: CDR1 SGHVS, CDR2 FQNEAQ. Trimming took 2 bases from V and 0 from J, leaving 11 bases between them. CDR3 loop: CASSLQGSFSYEQYV. CDR3 in DNA: TGTGCCAGCAGCTTACAGGGTTCATTCTCCTACGAGCAGTACGTC.

This clonotype appeared many times. V and J are TRBV12-3 or TRBV12-4 and TRBJ1-4, with D tentatively TRBD1 (5 bases). The CDR3 extends over 18 amino acids. V was clipped by 0 bases and J by 6 bases, with 20 bases between them. The CDR3 reads CASSLASPGTDFDEKLFF. Written as DNA, the CDR3 is TGTGCCAGCAGTTTAGCTAGCCCCGGGACGGACTTTGATGAAAAACTGTTTTTT.